This T cell receptor beta chain was identified in a study of tumor-infiltrating lymphocytes in primary liver carcinoma. Study findings and constraints: The samples were not sorted (they were bulk), so CD4+ and CD8+ repertoires were not compared.

The template, about 540 ng total RNA, yielded TCR beta cDNA made with a constant-region primer. Slightly modified ARM-PCR served as the procedure for the TCR beta libraries. These libraries came from three rounds of nested multiplex PCR. TRBV1-TRBV30 forward and Cbeta reverse primers drove the first two roughly 10-cycle rounds. MiXCR, applied by TCRdb to the multiplex PCR reads, yields one record per CDR3 protein. The repertoire includes more than 150,000 distinct CDR3 sequences, less than 65% of them detected once, and approximately 68% sits in the top ten. Worth noting for this clonotype: As yet, its antigen is unknown.

The CDR3 consists of 13 residues. Germline V gene lookup returns CDR1 SQVTM and CDR2 ANQGSEA. V was cut by 5 bases and J by 1 base, with 12 bases left in between. Germline DNA was also extracted, with blood RNA taken from unsorted whole blood. The sample was peripheral blood. This clonotype was sampled from a man between 40 and 49 years old with primary liver carcinoma and hepatitis B virus infection. The chain combines TRBV29-1 with TRBJ2-7; maybe TRBD2 (5 bases). For the CDR3, the DNA is TGCAGCGTTTCAAACCGGGGTTCCTACGAGCAGTACTTC. Amino acid sequence: CSVSNRGSYEQYF.